What follows are 12 T cell receptor beta chains derived from one specimen sequenced in a study of glioma-infiltrating T cells. Amplification of TCR alpha and beta CDR3 regions from RNA used iRepertoire nested multiplex PCR. TCRdb reprocessed the multiplex PCR reads via MiXCR and lists one record per CDR3 protein. Among 150,000 or so distinct CDR3 sequences listed, roughly 43% were seen once. Specimen: glioma tissue, nonneoplastic brain tissue, or PBMCs (not recorded which). The receptor set was obtained from a human donor with low-grade glioma or glioblastoma, undergoing nonglioma brain surgery, or in good health (not recorded which).

This clonotype was counted between two and nine times. The V and J genes are TRBV18 and TRBJ2-1; 13 nucleotides match TRBD2. The trim removed 6 bases at V and 1 base at J, leaving 6 bases unmatched. The CDR3 has 17 residues. From germline, CDR1 is KGHSH and CDR2 LQKENI. The CDR3 loop reads CASSPRTSGSSYNEQFF. DNA of the CDR3: TGTGCCAGCTCCCCCAGGACTAGCGGGAGTTCCTACAATGAGCAGTTCTTC.

V gene TRBV12-3 or TRBV12-4 combines with J gene TRBJ2-5; the match to TRBD1 covers 7 bases. This CDR3 has 14 amino acids. J was trimmed by 1 base and V by 6 bases; bases with no gene match: 5. The chain's CDR3 is CASSRDRAQETQYF. Here the CDR3 DNA reads TGTGCCAGCAGCCGCGACAGGGCCCAAGAGACCCAGTACTTC.

This clonotype was detected a few times. The V call is TRBV7-3, the J call TRBJ2-3; D gene unclear. Germline assignment: CDR1 SGHTA and CDR2 FQGTGA. The CDR3 loop spans 14 amino acids. Trimming removed 0 bases from V and 4 bases from J, with 8 bases in between. The chain's CDR3 is CASSLTGDADTQYF. For the CDR3, the DNA is TGTGCCAGCAGCTTAACTGGGGATGCAGATACGCAGTATTTT.

The rearrangement uses TRBV24-1 and TRBJ2-5, with D possibly TRBD1 on 7 matching bases. Germline values: CDR1 KGHDR, CDR2 SFDVKD. The CDR3 has 15 residues. The V end was cut by 3 bases, the J end by 2 bases, with 12 bases between. The CDR3 bases are TGTGCCACCAGTGATACCAGGGGGGTTCAAGAGACCCAGTACTTC. Amino acid sequence: CATSDTRGVQETQYF.

The rearrangement joins TRBV20-1 to TRBJ1-3; 8 positions match TRBD1. Trimming cost V 0 bases and J 2 bases; bases outside gene matches: 6. Germline-derived CDR1 and CDR2 are DFQATT and SNEGSKA (reference sequence). This CDR3 region has 16 residues. The CDR3: CSARDMAGGAGNTIYF. The CDR3 nucleotides are TGCAGTGCTAGAGATATGGCAGGGGGCGCTGGAAACACCATATATTTT.

The rearrangement links TRBV6-2 or TRBV6-3 to TRBJ2-3; the match to TRBD2 covers 9 bases. Looked up from germline, CDR1 is MNHEY and CDR2 is SVGEGT. Unmatched junction bases numbered 12, after V lost 6 bases and J lost 5 bases. This CDR3 has 16 amino acids. CDR3 amino acids: CASSQGRLAAEDTQYF. The CDR3 coding sequence is TGTGCCAGCAGCCAAGGAAGACTAGCGGCTGAAGATACGCAGTATTTT.

This clonotype was seen a few times. This chain uses TRBV28 with TRBJ1-2; D call uncertain. CDR3 size: 12 residues. V lost 3 bases and J 4 bases, leaving 6 bases between the germline ends. Germline V CDR1 and CDR2: MDHEN, SYDVKM. The CDR3 protein is CASSLSPYGYTF. The CDR3 coding sequence is TGTGCCAGCAGTTTGTCTCCCTATGGCTACACCTTC.

This clonotype turned up a few times. This chain connects TRBV2 to TRBJ1-1; possible D gene TRBD1, 5 bases. The CDR3 spans 13 residues. Germline CDR1 is SNHLY and CDR2 is FYNNEI. Trimming stripped 8 bases from V and 1 base from J, with 11 bases between. The CDR3 DNA is TGTGCCAGCTCGGGGGACTCGAACACTGAAGCTTTCTTT. Residues: CASSGDSNTEAFF.

The rearrangement links TRBV6-1 to TRBJ2-1; D ambiguous. CDR3 length: 10 residues. The V gene's germline CDR1 is MNHNS and CDR2 SASEGT. V lost 8 bases to trimming and J lost 8 bases, with 7 bases between them. CDR3 sequence reads: CASGGHEQFF. The CDR3 DNA sequence: TGTGCCAGCGGCGGCCATGAGCAGTTCTTC.

In this sample, this clonotype turned up a few times. V and J are TRBV20-1 and TRBJ2-2; 8 bases agree with TRBD1. The germline gives CDR1 DFQATT, CDR2 SNEGSKA (reference sequence). CDR3 length: 13 amino acids. V trimming: 6 bases; J trimming: 6 bases; junction bases outside the gene matches: 6. CDR3 sequence (DNA): TGCAGTGCACCGGGACAGGTGCCCGGGGAGCTGTTTTTT. Translation gives CSAPGQVPGELFF.

With respect to this clonotype: A much bigger clone sits one base away, suggesting this may be a read error. The J gene is TRBJ1-1, the V gene TRBV6-1; D is unclear. Trimming left V 8 bases short and J 1 base short, with 11 bases between. There are 13 residues in the CDR3. The V gene's germline CDR1 is MNHNS and CDR2 SASEGT. DNA of the CDR3: TGTGCCAGCTTTGTCAGAGAGAACACTGAAGCTTTCTTT. It specifies CASFVRENTEAFF.

This chain links TRBV18 with TRBJ1-5; the D gene is possibly TRBD1 (5 bases). CDR1 KGHSH and CDR2 LQKENI come from the germline V gene. V lost 3 bases, J lost 7 bases, and 10 bases lay in between. The CDR3 runs to 13 residues. Written as DNA, the CDR3 is TGTGCCAGCTCACCCACCGAGGGGCAGCCCCAGCATTTT. Translating it yields CASSPTEGQPQHF.